The rows below give T cell receptor beta chains drawn from one sample of a study of blood T cell repertoires in COVID-19. Sequenced by immunoSEQ multiplex PCR; TCRdb stores in-frame clones only, minus some. The repertoire consists of some 45,000 clones, with more than 75% occurring once and the leading ten covering around 19%. Sequencing was carried out using peripheral blood. These receptors were obtained from a man in his 70s with acute or convalescent COVID-19. Both conserved end residues are part of each CDR3. The order of the fields is D gene, clone size, V gene, CDR3 protein. D genes are given only for firm matches. Rows may omit the clone size; those that give it use once, few, many or a size class.

>.|.|TRBV25-1
CASSRGGGYTF
>TRBD2|.|TRBV20-1
CSASLLAGGSYNEQFF
>TRBD2|.|TRBV7-2
CASSLVSLAGGGETQYF
>.|.|TRBV6-5
CASSWRGNQPQHF
>.|once|TRBV21-1
CASSNGGFRGPLFYGYTF
>TRBD1|.|TRBV7-2
CASSLITGATEAFF
>.|.|TRBV5-1
CASSLGQYTDTQYF
>TRBD2|.|TRBV6-2/TRBV6-3
CASSYSGDPYNEQFF
>.|once|TRBV28
CASTPGGAYGYTF
>.|.|TRBV6-6
CASSLSGYSYGYTF
>.|.|TRBV7-3
CASSSLAGELFF
>TRBD1|.|TRBV11-3
CASSPGGWDNEQFF
>TRBD1|.|TRBV4-3
CASSQVGQGTDTQYF
>.|.|TRBV28
CASTKLQGYQPQHF
>.|few|TRBV27
CASSRGGQPYEQYF
>.|few|TRBV4-3
CASSQDWRDEQYF
>TRBD1|.|TRBV6-4
CASSDSGTGQGYTF
>.|.|TRBV19
CASSPRALYGYTF
>.|.|TRBV18
CASSPRGGVDGYTF
>TRBD2|.|TRBV9
CASSARLAGGPTDTQYF